Below are 15 T cell receptor beta chains sequenced from a single sample in a study of blood T cell repertoires in COVID-19 (TCRdb year 2020). Libraries were prepared through the immunoSEQ multiplex PCR assay. The immuneACCESS repertoire file appears here via TCRdb, limited to in-frame rearrangements. These files lack a portion of the clones; in checked studies, under half of the deficit traces to unresolved V genes, and the cause of the others is not known. Within this sample are about 200,000 clones, with approximately 85% of them counted one time only. The ten largest clones represent about 5.6% of the sample. The sequenced material came from PBMCs or T cells enriched from blood (not recorded which). The source is a man aged 35 to 55 with acute COVID-19.

This clone was seen a handful of times. The chain is built from TRBV28 and TRBJ1-5; 8 bases map to TRBD1. Germline CDR1 and CDR2: MDHEN and SYDVKM. Trimming removed 3 bases from V and 7 bases from J; junction bases left unmatched: 11. The CDR3 has 16 amino acids. The CDR3 region has the DNA TGTGCCAGCAGTTTGAGTTTAGGGACAGGTACGCAGCCCCAGCATTTT. It is translated as CASSLSLGTGTQPQHF.

V usage is TRBV4-1 and J usage is TRBJ2-6; tentative D call: TRBD2 (5 bases). Trimming removed 2 bases at V and 4 bases at J, with 6 bases between. The CDR3 length is 14 residues. The germline V gene encodes CDR1 MGHRA and CDR2 YSYEKL. CDR3 DNA: TGCGCCAGCAGCCAAAGGGAGGGGGCCAACGTCCTGACTTTC. Translation gives CASSQREGANVLTF.

The J gene is TRBJ2-2, the V gene TRBV6-7, with 8 bases lining up with TRBD2. TRBV6-7 is flagged as an ORF with uncertain function. Trimming cost V 10 bases and J 4 bases; bases outside gene matches: 5. This CDR3 is built from 13 residues. This CDR3 reads CAKGRGGTGELFF. CDR3 DNA: TGTGCCAAAGGCCGGGGGGGCACCGGGGAGCTGTTTTTT.

This chain joins TRBV19 and TRBJ2-2; D is unclear. Trimming took 3 bases from V and 7 from J, leaving 12 bases between them. Germline V gene data show CDR1 as LNHDA and CDR2 as SQIVND (reference sequence). The CDR3 sequence is 14 residues long. The CDR3 nucleotides read TGTGCCAGTAGTATTCGGGTTTTTGGCGGGGAGCTGTTTTTT. The encoded protein is CASSIRVFGGELFF.

This clone was seen only a few times. This chain links TRBV7-3 with TRBJ2-1, with unresolved D. CDR3 length: 14 amino acids. V was pared by 0 bases and J by 7 bases, with 10 bases between. Germline assignment: CDR1 SGHTA and CDR2 FQGTGA. The CDR3 bases are TGTGCCAGCAGCTTAACGTTCGCTAATAATGAGCAGTTCTTC. Its translation: CASSLTFANNEQFF.

This sequence joins TRBV15 and TRBJ2-1, with 8 positions matching TRBD2. CDR3 length: 13 residues. The V gene's germline CDR1 is LNHNV and CDR2 YYDKDF (reference sequence). J lost 11 bases, V lost 0 bases, and 3 bases had no gene match. The CDR3 is CATSRDQREQQFF. CDR3 nucleotides: TGTGCCACCAGCAGAGATCAGCGGGAGCAGCAGTTCTTC.

This chain links TRBV24-1 with TRBJ2-3, with TRBD1 identical over 11 bases. Germline V gene lookup returns CDR1 KGHDR and CDR2 SFDVKD. The length of the CDR3 is 12 residues. The trim removed 9 bases at V and 7 bases at J, leaving 2 bases unmatched. The CDR3 loop is CATGQGANTQYF. The CDR3 bases are TGTGCCACCGGACAGGGGGCGAATACGCAGTATTTT.

The rearrangement uses TRBV7-3 and TRBJ1-2; 8 bases map to TRBD1. The J segment lost 4 bases and the V segment lost 5 bases, leaving 3 bases of the junction unmatched. The CDR3 runs 13 residues. The germline V gene has CDR1 SGHTA and CDR2 FQGTGA. The CDR3 region has the DNA TGTGCCAGCAGCCCCGGACAGGGCTATGGCTACACCTTC. Translated, it gives CASSPGQGYGYTF. The variable domain in full, with the rest retrieved from reference TRBV7-3 and TRBJ1-2, is GAGVSQTPSNKVTEKGKYVELRCDPISGHTALYWYRQSLGQGPEFLIYFQGTGAADDSGLPNDRFFAVRPEGSVSTLKIQRTERGDSAVYLCASSPGQGYGYTFGSGTRLTVV.

This clone was seen a handful of times. The J gene is TRBJ2-2, the V gene TRBV6-6; 7 bases line up with TRBD2. Trimming removed 7 bases from V and 2 bases from J; junction bases left unmatched: 4. Germline CDR1 reads MNHNY; CDR2 reads SVGAGI (reference sequence). The CDR3 contains 14 residues. CDR3 sequence reads: CASIPGGNTGELFF. CDR3 DNA sequence: TGTGCCAGCATACCGGGAGGCAACACCGGGGAGCTGTTTTTT.

The chain carries TRBV5-6 and TRBJ1-3; TRBD1 agrees at 10 bases. Germline trimming cut 1 base from V and 4 bases from J; bases unmatched to any gene: 5. Germline values: CDR1 SGHDT, CDR2 YYEEEE. The CDR3 has 16 amino acids. The DNA of the CDR3 is TGTGCCAGCAGCTTGAAGGGACAGGGGACCGGAAACACCATATATTTT. It specifies CASSLKGQGTGNTIYF.

V and J are TRBV28 and TRBJ2-7; a weak D match, TRBD2 (7 bases). The ends were cut back, 5 bases at V and 7 bases at J, with 18 bases in the middle. This CDR3 is built from 14 residues. Per germline, CDR1 MDHEN and CDR2 SYDVKM. This chain's CDR3 is CASSGLGGALEQYF. The CDR3 region has the DNA TGTGCCAGCAGTGGCTTGGGGGGGGCGCTGGAGCAGTACTTC.

The chain uses TRBV5-1 and TRBJ1-6, with 8 bases identical to TRBD1. CDR3 length: 14 residues. Per the germline V gene, CDR1 is SGHRS and CDR2 is YFSETQ. Losses at the gene ends were 4 bases for V and 10 bases for J; bases not matched to a gene: 7. Here the CDR3 reads CASSEDRGRSPLHF. DNA for the CDR3: TGCGCCAGCAGCGAAGACAGGGGAAGGTCACCCCTCCACTTT.

CDR3 sequence: CASSVINTGELFF. CDR3 nucleotides: TGTGCCAGCAGTGTCATCAACACCGGGGAGCTGTTTTTT. The chain carries TRBV2 and TRBJ2-2; D remains unclear. Germline lookup yields CDR1 SNHLY and CDR2 FYNNEI. The ends were cut back, 4 bases at V and 2 bases at J, with 5 bases in the middle. This CDR3 has 13 amino acids.

The rearrangement links TRBV9 to TRBJ2-3; D unclear. V was shortened by 4 bases and J by 6 bases, with 15 bases between the two germline ends. Germline V gene sequence: CDR1 SGDLS, CDR2 YYNGEE. This CDR3 contains 14 residues. CDR3 DNA sequence: TGTGCCAGCAGCTACGGCGGCCTGGCGGATACGCAGTATTTT. Its translation is CASSYGGLADTQYF.

The chain is built from TRBV6-6 and TRBJ2-7, with 9 bases lining up with TRBD1. Looked up from germline, CDR1 is MNHNY and CDR2 is SVGAGI (reference sequence). With V trimmed by 5 bases and J by 2 bases, 4 bases remained unmatched. This CDR3 contains 14 residues. The CDR3 bases are TGTGCCAGCAGTAAACAGGGGGCCCCCTACGAGCAGTACTTC. Its protein product is CASSKQGAPYEQYF.